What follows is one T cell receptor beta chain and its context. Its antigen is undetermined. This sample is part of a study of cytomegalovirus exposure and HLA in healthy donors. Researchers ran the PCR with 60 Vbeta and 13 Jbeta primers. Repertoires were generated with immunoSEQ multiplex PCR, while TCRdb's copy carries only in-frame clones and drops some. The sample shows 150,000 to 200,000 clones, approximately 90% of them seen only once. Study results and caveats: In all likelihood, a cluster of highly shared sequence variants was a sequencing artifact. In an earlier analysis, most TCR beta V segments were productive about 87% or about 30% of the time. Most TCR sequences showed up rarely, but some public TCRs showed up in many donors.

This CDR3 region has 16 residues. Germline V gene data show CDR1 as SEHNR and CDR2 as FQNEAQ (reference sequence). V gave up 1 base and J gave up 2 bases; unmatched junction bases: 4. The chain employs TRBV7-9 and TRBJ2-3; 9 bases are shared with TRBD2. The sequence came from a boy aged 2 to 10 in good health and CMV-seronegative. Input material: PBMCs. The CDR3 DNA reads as TGTGCCAGCAGCTTAGAGGCGGGAGGGGACACAGATACGCAGTATTTT. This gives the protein CASSLEAGGDTDTQYF.